The following is a TCR beta chain sequence with its context. The antigen is undetermined. This entry comes from a study of cytomegalovirus exposure and HLA in healthy donors. Germline V lookup: CDR1 MNHEY, CDR2 SMNVEV (reference sequence). The CDR3 loop spans 18 amino acids. V lost 8 bases and J lost 1; bases outside the gene matches: 16. Findings and limits, study-wide: When analyzed later, a missense DCLRE1C variant was found to be linked to TCR beta V- and J-gene trimming. Later, TCR association rates were found to vary by HLA locus, highest for DRB1 and lowest for HLA-C. Most TCRs appeared rarely, but some public TCRs recurred in many donors.

60 Vbeta and 13 Jbeta primers were used in PCR. Generated by immunoSEQ multiplex PCR, the TCRdb table keeps only in-frame clones and is missing some. The table lists 100,000 or so clones, just under 80% of them singletons. The specimen was PBMCs. This chain connects TRBV27 to TRBJ2-7; the match to TRBD1 covers 11 bases. The sequence came from a man aged 30 to 39 in good health and CMV-seronegative. The CDR3 nucleotides are TGTGCCAGCCGTGCGGGGACAGGGGGGACGTTTTCATCCTACGAGCAGTACTTC. Encoded protein: CASRAGTGGTFSSYEQYF.